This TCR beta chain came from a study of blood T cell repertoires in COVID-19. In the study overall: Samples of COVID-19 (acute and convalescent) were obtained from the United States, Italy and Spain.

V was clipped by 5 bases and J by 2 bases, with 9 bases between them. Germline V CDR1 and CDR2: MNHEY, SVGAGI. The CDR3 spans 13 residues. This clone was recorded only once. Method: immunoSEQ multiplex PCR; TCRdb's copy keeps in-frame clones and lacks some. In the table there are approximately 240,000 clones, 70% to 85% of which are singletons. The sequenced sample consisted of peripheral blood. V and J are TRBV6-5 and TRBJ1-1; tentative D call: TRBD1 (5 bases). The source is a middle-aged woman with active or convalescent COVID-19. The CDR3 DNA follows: TGTGCCAGCAGTAAGGGGCGAAACACTGAAGCTTTCTTT. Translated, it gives CASSKGRNTEAFF.